This entry lists 4 T cell receptor beta chains sequenced from one sample in a study of response to subunit inactivated influenza vaccine. TCRdb re-called the RT-PCR reads with MiXCR, one entry per CDR3 protein. This repertoire shows 630,000 or so distinct CDR3 sequences, around 14% found once; its top ten account for 11%. The sample consisted of PBMCs from blood, taken 11 to 12 days after vaccination. The receptors here all came from a man aged 50-60 years who received an inactivated influenza vaccine.

Only a few counts were recorded for this clonotype. This chain's CDR3 is CARTGQGSAEQYF. The CDR3, as DNA: TGCGCCAGGACGGGACAGGGCAGCGCAGAGCAGTACTTC. This chain connects TRBV23-1 to TRBJ2-7; 9 bases line up with TRBD1. TRBV23-1 is noted as an ORF with a role that remains uncertain. This CDR3 is built from 13 residues. J lost 7 bases, V lost 9 bases, and 10 bases had no gene match.

This clonotype was detected only a few times. This chain uses TRBV24-1 with TRBJ2-7, with no clear D. V lost 3 bases and J 3 bases, leaving 8 bases between the germline ends. CDR1 and CDR2 (germline): KGHDR, SFDVKD. The CDR3 is made up of 13 amino acids. CDR3 loop: CATSDGRLYEQYF. CDR3 nucleotide sequence: TGTGCCACCAGTGATGGGCGGCTCTACGAGCAGTACTTC.

This chain links TRBV6-1 with TRBJ2-5; either TRBD1 or TRBD2 may fit D (5 bases each). Looked up from germline, CDR1 is MNHNS and CDR2 is SASEGT. The length of the CDR3 is 13 residues. Trimming took off 6 bases at V and 5 bases at J, with 13 bases between the two ends. CDR3 nucleotides: TGTGCCAGCAGCTCCCGGGACGGCGAGACCCAGTACTTC. Protein: CASSSRDGETQYF.

The sample holds a few counts of this clonotype. The chain links TRBV28 to TRBJ2-7; D is undetermined. The V end lost 6 bases, the J end lost 6 bases, and 18 bases lay between the germline ends. From germline, CDR1 is MDHEN and CDR2 SYDVKM. CDR3 length equals 14 residues. The chain's CDR3 is CASRLRVGNGEQYF. The CDR3 nucleotides are TGTGCCAGCAGATTAAGAGTAGGGAACGGCGAGCAGTACTTC.